This T cell receptor (beta chain) derives from a study of blood T cell repertoires in COVID-19. The germline CDR1 and CDR2 sequences are KGHSH and LQKENI. This CDR3 is built from 12 residues. V lost 4 bases, J lost 8 bases, and 9 bases lay in between. The assay was immunoSEQ multiplex PCR, and TCRdb's table has in-frame clones only and misses some. The data show around 300,000 clones, around 90% seen once. The TCR comes from a man in his forties or fifties with active or convalescent COVID-19. This chain joins TRBV18 and TRBJ2-4; the D gene is possibly TRBD2 (5 bases). Source material: peripheral blood. CDR3 loop: CASSRRGDIQYF. The CDR3 bases are TGTGCCAGCTCACGCCGGGGAGACATTCAGTACTTC.